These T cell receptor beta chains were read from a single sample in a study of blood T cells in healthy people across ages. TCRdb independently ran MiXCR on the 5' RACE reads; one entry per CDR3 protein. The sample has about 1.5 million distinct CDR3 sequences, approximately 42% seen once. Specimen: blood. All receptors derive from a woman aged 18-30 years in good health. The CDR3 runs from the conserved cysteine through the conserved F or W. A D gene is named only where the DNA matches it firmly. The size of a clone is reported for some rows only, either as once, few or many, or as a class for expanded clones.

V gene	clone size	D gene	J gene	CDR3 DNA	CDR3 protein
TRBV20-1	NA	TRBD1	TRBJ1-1	TGCAGTGCTAGAGAGCGAGGGACAGGGAGTATTTTGACTGAAGCTTTCTTT	CSARERGTGSILTEAFF
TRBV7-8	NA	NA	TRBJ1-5	TGTGCCAGCACCTTGGGCAGGGAAGTGGGTCAGCCCCAGCATTTT	CASTLGREVGQPQHF
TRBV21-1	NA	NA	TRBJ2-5	TGTGCCAGCAGCCCGCTACAGGGGGCGAACAATGAGCAGTACTTC	CASSPLQGANNEQYF
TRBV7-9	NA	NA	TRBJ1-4	TGTGCCGGCAGCTCTAGTCTGGGAGGCCTTAATGAAAAACTGTTTTTT	CAGSSSLGGLNEKLFF
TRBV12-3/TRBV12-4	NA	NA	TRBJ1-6	TGTGCCAGCACTTGGAGACGGGGGGTTTCACCCCTCCACTTT	CASTWRRGVSPLHF
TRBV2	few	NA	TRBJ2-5	TGTGCCACCCTCCTGACCGCGGGGCTAGTTCAGACCCAGTACTTC	CATLLTAGLVQTQYF
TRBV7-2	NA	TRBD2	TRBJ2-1	TGTGCCAGCAGCCCCCGGACTAGCGGGATAGTCAATGAGCAGTTCTTC	CASSPRTSGIVNEQFF
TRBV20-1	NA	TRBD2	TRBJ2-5	TGCAGTGCTAGAGAAGGTCCACTAGCGGGATTGCAGCCCCAAGAGACCCAGTACTTC	CSAREGPLAGLQPQETQYF
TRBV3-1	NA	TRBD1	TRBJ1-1	TGTGCCAGCAGCCCTGACAGGGAGGGCACTGAAGCTTTCTTT	CASSPDREGTEAFF
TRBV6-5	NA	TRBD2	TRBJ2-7	TGTGCCAGCAGTTACTCCGGGACTACCCTTTGGGACGAGCAGTACTTC	CASSYSGTTLWDEQYF
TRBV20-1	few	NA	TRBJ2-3	TGCAGTGCTAGCCCAGATACGCAGTATTTT	CSASPDTQYF
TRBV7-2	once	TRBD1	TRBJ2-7	TGTGCCAGCAGCTTGGCGGGACAGGGAATAGCCGAGCAGTACTTC	CASSLAGQGIAEQYF
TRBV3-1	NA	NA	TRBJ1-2	TGTGCCAGCGGCCAAGGAGTGGGCCTCAACTATGGCTACACCTTC	CASGQGVGLNYGYTF
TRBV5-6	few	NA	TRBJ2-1	TGTGCCAGCAGCTTGGACGGGAGAGGTCGGGAGCAGTTCTTC	CASSLDGRGREQFF
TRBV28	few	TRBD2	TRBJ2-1	TGTGCCAGCAGTCCCATCCTCTCTAGCGGCCCCCTCAATGAGCAGTTCTTC	CASSPILSSGPLNEQFF
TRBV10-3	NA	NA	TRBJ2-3	TGTGCCATCAGTGAGCCACGAAGGGGGGGCGCAGGGACAGATACGCAGTATTTT	CAISEPRRGGAGTDTQYF
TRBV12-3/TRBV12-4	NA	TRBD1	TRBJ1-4	TGTGCCAGCAGTTTTGGCGGGACAGGGTTAAATGAAAAACTGTTTTTT	CASSFGGTGLNEKLFF
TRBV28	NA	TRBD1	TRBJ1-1	TGTGCCAGCAGTCCGACAGGGTTAAGGACTGGAGCTTTCTTT	CASSPTGLRTGAFF
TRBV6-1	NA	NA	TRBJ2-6	TGTGCCAGCAGTACAGGGCCTGGGGCCAACGTCCTGACTTTC	CASSTGPGANVLTF
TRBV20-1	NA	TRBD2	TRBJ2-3	TGCAGTGCTAGAGTTGTTCGTGCGGGAGGAAACACAGATACGCAGTATTTT	CSARVVRAGGNTDTQYF
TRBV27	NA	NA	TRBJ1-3	TGTGCCAGCACGAACGGGAACACCATATATTTT	CASTNGNTIYF
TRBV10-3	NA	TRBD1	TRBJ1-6	TGTGCCATCAGTGAAGTGGGACAGGGCCCTTCACCCCTCCACTTT	CAISEVGQGPSPLHF
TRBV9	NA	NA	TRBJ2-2	TGTGCCAGCAGCGTAGAAGGGCGGGCGAACACCGGGGAGCTGTTTTTT	CASSVEGRANTGELFF
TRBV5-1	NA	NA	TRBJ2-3	TGCGCCAGCAGCTTCGCAGAATCAGATACGCAGTATTTT	CASSFAESDTQYF
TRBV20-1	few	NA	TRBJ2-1	TGCAGTGCAGGAGGGACCTACAATGAGCAGTTCTTC	CSAGGTYNEQFF
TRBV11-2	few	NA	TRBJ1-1	TGTGCCAGCAGCAAGCAGGGGTGGGAAGCTTTCTTT	CASSKQGWEAFF
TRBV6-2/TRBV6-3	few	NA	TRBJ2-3	TGTGCCAGCAATCCCGTCCGGGCAGATACGCAGTATTTT	CASNPVRADTQYF
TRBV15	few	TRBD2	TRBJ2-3	TGTGCCACCAGCAGAGAGGTAGCGGGAGATACGCAGTATTTT	CATSREVAGDTQYF
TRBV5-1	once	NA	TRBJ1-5	TGCGCCAGCAGCCCCGGGACAAATGGTCAGCCCCAGCATTTT	CASSPGTNGQPQHF
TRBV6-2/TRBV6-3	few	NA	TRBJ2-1	TGTGCCAGCAGTTATTCCACTGCTTACTACAATGAGCAGTTCTTC	CASSYSTAYYNEQFF
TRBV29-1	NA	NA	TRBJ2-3	TGCAGCGTTGAGGAGGTGTGGGGGACACTCACAGATACGCAGTATTTT	CSVEEVWGTLTDTQYF
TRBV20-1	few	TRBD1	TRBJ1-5	TGCAGTGCTCTACAACAGGGGAGCGGTGATCTCCAGCATTTT	CSALQQGSGDLQHF
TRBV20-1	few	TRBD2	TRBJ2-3	TGCAGTGCTTCCCGGACTAGCGGGGGAGTCGGTAGCACAGATACGCAGTATTTT	CSASRTSGGVGSTDTQYF
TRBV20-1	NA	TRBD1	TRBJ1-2	TGCAGTGCCCCCGACAGGGAGTATGGCTACACCTTC	CSAPDREYGYTF
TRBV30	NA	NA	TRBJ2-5	TGTGCCTGGAGTAAGGCAGGGACTCAAGAGACCCAGTACTTC	CAWSKAGTQETQYF
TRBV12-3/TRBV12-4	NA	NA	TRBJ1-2	TGTGCCAGCAGCTCCCACAGAAGTAGCAACACTAACTATGGCTACACCTTC	CASSSHRSSNTNYGYTF
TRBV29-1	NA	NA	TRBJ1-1	TGCAGCGTTGAGTATAGGCTAGCGTTCCGGAACACTGAAGCTTTCTTT	CSVEYRLAFRNTEAFF
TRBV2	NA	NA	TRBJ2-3	TGTGCCGAGAGGGTAGCGGAGGGGACGCAGTATTTT	CAERVAEGTQYF
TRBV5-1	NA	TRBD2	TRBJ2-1	TGCGCCAGCAGCTTTCTAGCGGGAGTCCCCTCCAATGAGCAGTTCTTC	CASSFLAGVPSNEQFF
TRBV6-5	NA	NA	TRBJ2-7	TGTGCCAGCAAGGCAAGAGCGTTCTCCTACGAGCAGTACTTC	CASKARAFSYEQYF
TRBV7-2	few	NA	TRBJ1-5	TGTGCCAGCAGCCAGGTCCTATATAGCAATCAGCCCCAGCATTTT	CASSQVLYSNQPQHF
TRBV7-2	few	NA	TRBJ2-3	TGTGCCAGCAGCTTAGATCGCGCGGGGCGCACAGATACGCAGTATTTT	CASSLDRAGRTDTQYF